These 5 T cell receptor beta chains share one sample of origin, sequenced in a study of CD8+ T cells in alopecia areata (dated by TCRdb to between 2017 and 2018). Library method: the immunoSEQ multiplex PCR assay. To provide template for TCR sequencing, every sample had RNA extracted and reverse transcribed into cDNA. The immuneACCESS repertoire file appears here via TCRdb, limited to in-frame rearrangements. These files lack a portion of the clones; in checked studies, under half of the deficit traces to unresolved V genes, and the cause of the others is not known. The sample includes about 140,000 clones, with about 86% observed a single time. 13% of the sample goes to the ten largest clones. The time point label of this sample denotes: about four weeks on oral tofacitinib. The sample's treatment or condition, from its label and the paper: oral pan-JAK inhibitor, 5-10 mg twice daily. The starting material was CD8+ T cells sorted from blood, obtained at week 4, from a patient treated with tofacitinib. The receptors shown here come from a human donor with alopecia areata.

The V call is TRBV11-2, the J call TRBJ2-5; D is possibly TRBD2 (5 bases). This CDR3 spans 16 amino acids. Germline lookup yields CDR1 SGHAT and CDR2 FQNNGV. V was clipped by 0 bases and J by 0 bases, with 11 bases between them. As DNA, the CDR3 is TGTGCCAGCAGCTTAGAGGGAGCGCGGAACCAAGAGACCCAGTACTTC. Translating gives CASSLEGARNQETQYF.

V and J are TRBV10-3 and TRBJ2-5, with TRBD2 identical over 8 bases. V shed 6 bases, J shed 2 bases, and the junction held 8 bases outside the gene matches. The V gene's germline CDR1 is ENHRY and CDR2 SYGVKD. This CDR3 contains 15 residues. This chain's CDR3 is CAIRYSGDKQETQYF. Here the CDR3 DNA reads TGTGCCATCAGATATAGCGGGGATAAACAAGAGACCCAGTACTTC.

The V gene is TRBV7-6, the J gene TRBJ2-2; 9 nucleotides agree with TRBD1. The V gene's germline CDR1 is SGHVS and CDR2 FNYEAQ. CDR3 length: 15 amino acids. Trimming removed 5 bases from V and 5 bases from J; junction bases left unmatched: 6. CDR3 bases: TGTGCCAGCAGCCTCGCGGGACAGGGAACCGGGGAGCTGTTTTTT. The encoded protein is CASSLAGQGTGELFF.

V is TRBV5-1 and J is TRBJ2-2; unclear D gene. Deletions cut 0 bases from V and 4 bases from J, with 4 bases between. There are 13 residues in the CDR3. Per the germline V gene, CDR1 is SGHRS and CDR2 is YFSETQ. The CDR3 DNA reads as TGCGCCAGCAGCTTGGGGGGCACCGGGGAGCTGTTTTTT. Its protein product is CASSLGGTGELFF.

A single count supports this clone. This chain connects TRBV7-7 to TRBJ2-3; 7 positions agree with TRBD2. The length of the CDR3 is 16 residues. Unmatched junction bases numbered 4, after V lost 1 base and J lost 0 bases. Germline CDR1 and CDR2: SSHAT and FNYEAQ (reference sequence). The CDR3 loop is CASSLDSGLSTDTQYF. The CDR3 DNA is TGTGCCAGCAGCTTAGATAGCGGGTTGAGCACAGATACGCAGTATTTT.